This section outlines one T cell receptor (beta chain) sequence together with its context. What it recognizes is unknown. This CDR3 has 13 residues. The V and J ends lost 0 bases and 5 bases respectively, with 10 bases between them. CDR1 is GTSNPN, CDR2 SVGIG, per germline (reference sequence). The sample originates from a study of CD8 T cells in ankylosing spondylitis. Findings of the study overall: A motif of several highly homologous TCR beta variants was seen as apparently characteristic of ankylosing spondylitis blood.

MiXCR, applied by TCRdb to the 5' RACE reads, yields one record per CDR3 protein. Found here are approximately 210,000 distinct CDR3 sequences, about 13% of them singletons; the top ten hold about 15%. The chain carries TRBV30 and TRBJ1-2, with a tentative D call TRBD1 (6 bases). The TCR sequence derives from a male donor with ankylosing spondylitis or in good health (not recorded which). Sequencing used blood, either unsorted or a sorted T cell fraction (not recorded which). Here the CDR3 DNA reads TGTGCCTGGAGTGTACACCAGGGGTATGGCTACACCTTC. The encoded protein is CAWSVHQGYGYTF.